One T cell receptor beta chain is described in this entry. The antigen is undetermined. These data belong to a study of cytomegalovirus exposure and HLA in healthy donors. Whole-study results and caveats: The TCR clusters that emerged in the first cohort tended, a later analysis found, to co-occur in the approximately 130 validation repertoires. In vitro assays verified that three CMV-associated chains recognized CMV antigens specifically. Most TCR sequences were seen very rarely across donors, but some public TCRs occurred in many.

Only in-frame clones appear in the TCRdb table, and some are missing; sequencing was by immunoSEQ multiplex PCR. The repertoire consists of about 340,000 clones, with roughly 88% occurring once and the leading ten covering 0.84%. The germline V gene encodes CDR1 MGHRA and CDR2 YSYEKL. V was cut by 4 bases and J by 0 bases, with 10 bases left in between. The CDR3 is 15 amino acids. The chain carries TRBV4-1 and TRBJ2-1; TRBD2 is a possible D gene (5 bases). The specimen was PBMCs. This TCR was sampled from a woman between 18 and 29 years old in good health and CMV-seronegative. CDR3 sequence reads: CASSPQRNSYNEQFF. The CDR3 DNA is TGCGCCAGCAGCCCACAGCGGAACTCCTACAATGAGCAGTTCTTC.